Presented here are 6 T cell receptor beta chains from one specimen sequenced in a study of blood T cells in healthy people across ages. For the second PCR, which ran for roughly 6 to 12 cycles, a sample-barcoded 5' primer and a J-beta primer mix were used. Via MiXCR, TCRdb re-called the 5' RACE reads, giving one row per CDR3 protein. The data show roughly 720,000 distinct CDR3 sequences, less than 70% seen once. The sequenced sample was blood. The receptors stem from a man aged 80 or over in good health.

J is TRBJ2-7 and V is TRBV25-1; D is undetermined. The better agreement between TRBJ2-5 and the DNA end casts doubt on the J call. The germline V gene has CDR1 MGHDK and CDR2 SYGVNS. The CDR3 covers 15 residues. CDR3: CASSERLLLQETQYF. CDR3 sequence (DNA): TGTGCCAGCAGTGAGAGGTTGCTCCTGCAAGAGACCCAGTACTTC.

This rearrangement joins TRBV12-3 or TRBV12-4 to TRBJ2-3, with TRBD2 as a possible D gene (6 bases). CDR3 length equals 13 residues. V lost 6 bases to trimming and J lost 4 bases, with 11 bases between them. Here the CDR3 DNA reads TGTGCCAGCAGCACCGGGACTTCAGATACGCAGTATTTT. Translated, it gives CASSTGTSDTQYF.

CDR3 in amino acids: CASKVQQGHTEAFF. CDR3 in DNA: TGTGCCAGCAAGGTCCAACAGGGTCACACTGAAGCTTTCTTT. The rearrangement joins TRBV27 to TRBJ1-1; possible D gene TRBD1, 6 bases. The CDR3 consists of 14 residues. Between the trimmed V and J ends, which lost 7 bases and 3 bases, there was a span of 15 bases. Germline V lookup: CDR1 MNHEY, CDR2 SMNVEV (reference sequence).

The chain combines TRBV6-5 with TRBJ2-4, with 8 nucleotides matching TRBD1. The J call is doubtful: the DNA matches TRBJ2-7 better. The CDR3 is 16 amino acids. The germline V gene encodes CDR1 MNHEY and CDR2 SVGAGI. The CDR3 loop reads CASRHRAGTGPYEQYF. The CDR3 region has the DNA TGTGCCAGCAGACACCGTGCCGGGACAGGACCCTACGAGCAGTACTTC.

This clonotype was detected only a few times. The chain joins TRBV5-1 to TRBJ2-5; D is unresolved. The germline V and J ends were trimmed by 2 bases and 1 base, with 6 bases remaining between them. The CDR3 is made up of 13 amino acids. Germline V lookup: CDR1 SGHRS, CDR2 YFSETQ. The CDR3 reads CASSFMSQETQYF. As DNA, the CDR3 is TGCGCCAGCAGCTTCATGTCCCAAGAGACCCAGTACTTC.

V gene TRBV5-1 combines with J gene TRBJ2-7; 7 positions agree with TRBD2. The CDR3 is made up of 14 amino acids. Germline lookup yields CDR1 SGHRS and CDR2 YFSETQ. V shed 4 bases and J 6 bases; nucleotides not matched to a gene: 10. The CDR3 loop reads CASSHGGGATEQYF. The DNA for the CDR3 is TGCGCCAGCAGCCACGGCGGGGGAGCAACCGAGCAGTACTTC. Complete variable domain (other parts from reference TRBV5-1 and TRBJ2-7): KAGVTQTPRYLIKTRGQQVTLSCSPISGHRSVSWYQQTPGQGLQFLFEYFSETQRNKGNFPGRFSGRQFSNSRSEMNVSTLELGDSALYLCASSHGGGATEQYFGPGTRLTVT.